This TCR beta chain was retrieved from a study of T cells in Graves' hyperthyroidism and ophthalmopathy. Deletions cut 5 bases from V and 12 bases from J, with 14 bases between. Germline V gene lookup returns CDR1 KGHSH and CDR2 LQKENI. CDR3 length: 13 amino acids. TCR beta CDR3 regions were amplified from RNA transcripts. TCR CDR3 underwent first-round RT-PCR with the HTBI primer set. TCRdb re-analysed the multiplex PCR reads in MiXCR, keeping a single row per CDR3 protein. The top ten clones hold roughly 44% of a sample with about 200,000 distinct CDR3 sequences, around 16% of them seen once. Sequences were obtained from blood. This TCR was recovered from a man in his forties with Graves' hyperthyroidism. The gene calls are TRBV18 and TRBJ1-6; D gene unclear. In DNA, the CDR3 is TGTGCCAGCTCATCAGACCCGGGTTTACCCCTCCACTTT. It encodes CASSSDPGLPLHF.